The clone carrying this T cell receptor beta chain was found many times. Its cognate antigen is unknown. The record originates from a study of metastatic and nonmetastatic thyroid tumors. Background on the study: Thyroid patients, malignant and benign, had repertoires compared across blood and tumor or nodule tissue.

The germline V gene encodes CDR1 SGDLS and CDR2 YYNGEE. V lost 0 bases, J lost 4 bases, and 7 bases stayed unmatched. CDR3 length equals 17 residues. Points from the study as a whole: A significant increase in TCR beta diversity was reportedly seen in malignant thyroid tumors relative to benign nodules, in blood and tumor.

As processed by the authors: It was from CDR3 differences across clinicopathological groups that a distant-metastasis classifier for papillary thyroid cancer was built. TCRdb ran MiXCR on the PCR reads. These V and J calls rely on TCRdb rather than the paper's analysis. The data contain under 15,000 clones, about 33% of them singletons. Every patient underwent thyroid surgery untreated. V and J are TRBV9 and TRBJ2-1; 10 nucleotides align to TRBD1. The clonotype comes from a female donor with papillary thyroid cancer or a benign thyroid nodule (not recorded which). Some clones in this sample may be carry-over from other donors' samples. The sample consisted of tumor tissue. The CDR3 sequence is CASSVENMGQGYNEQFF. For the CDR3, the DNA is TGTGCCAGCAGCGTAGAGAATATGGGACAGGGGTACAATGAGCAGTTCTTC.